This T cell receptor beta chain originates from a study of cytomegalovirus exposure and HLA in healthy donors. The study, taken as a whole, reports: One variant, a missense change in DCLRE1C, was linked in a later analysis to TCR beta V- and J-gene trimming. Accurate predictions that matched the HLA-A and HLA-B alleles of most subjects were reportedly made from TCR beta sequences. Clonal expansion, a later analysis showed, was greater in HLA-associated TCR beta chains than in equally common others.

Germline-derived CDR1 and CDR2 are MNHEY and SMNVEV (reference sequence). The trim removed 5 bases at V and 8 bases at J, leaving 9 bases unmatched. CDR3 length equals 16 residues. The PCR had 60 Vbeta and 13 Jbeta primers. The assay was immunoSEQ multiplex PCR, and TCRdb's table has in-frame clones only and misses some. Among 80,000 or so clones listed, 72% were seen once. Donors likely had unrecorded immune exposures despite being nominally healthy when sampled. Regarding this clone: Its antigen is still unknown.

This chain uses TRBV27 with TRBJ2-1; 13 bases line up with TRBD2. This receptor was obtained from a woman aged 40-49 years in good health and CMV-seropositive. Source material: PBMCs. CDR3 sequence reads: CASSQIGLAGVDEQFF. CDR3 nucleotides: TGTGCCAGCAGTCAAATAGGACTAGCGGGGGTGGATGAGCAGTTCTTC.